A selection of T cell receptor beta chains follows, all from one sample in a study of shared clonotypes between healthy human individuals. Sequencing used immunoSEQ multiplex PCR; TCRdb keeps in-frame clones, though not all of them. This sample has millions of clones; roughly 92% occur once, and the top ten carry roughly 0.14%. Sequenced material: naive CD4+ T cells sorted from blood. The source is a man aged 18-30 years in good health. Both conserved end residues are part of each CDR3. Each record gives: V gene, clone size, D gene, J gene, CDR3 length, CDR3 DNA, CDR3 protein. A D gene is named only where the DNA matches it firmly. Rows give clone size only sometimes, using once, few, many, or a class for an expanded clone.

V gene: TRBV9
clone size: .
D gene: TRBD1
J gene: TRBJ1-2
CDR3 length: 14
CDR3 DNA: TGTGCCAGCAACCACAGGGGAGGGGCGTCTGGCTACACCTTC
CDR3 protein: CASNHRGGASGYTF

V gene: TRBV5-1
clone size: .
D gene: .
J gene: TRBJ1-2
CDR3 length: 16
CDR3 DNA: TGCGCCAGCAGCTTGTCAGGGGATGGACCCGACTGGGGCTACACCTTC
CDR3 protein: CASSLSGDGPDWGYTF

V gene: TRBV19
clone size: .
D gene: .
J gene: TRBJ1-2
CDR3 length: 13
CDR3 DNA: TGTGCCAGTAGATATGTTGGGGGCAATGGCTACACCTTC
CDR3 protein: CASRYVGGNGYTF

V gene: TRBV5-1
clone size: .
D gene: TRBD1
J gene: TRBJ1-2
CDR3 length: 13
CDR3 DNA: TGCGCCAGCAGATCCGGGACAGACTATGGCTACACCTTC
CDR3 protein: CASRSGTDYGYTF

V gene: TRBV7-2
clone size: .
D gene: .
J gene: TRBJ2-3
CDR3 length: 16
CDR3 DNA: TGTGCCAGCAGCTTAGGAGGGTTCTATAGCGAGGATACGCAGTATTTT
CDR3 protein: CASSLGGFYSEDTQYF

V gene: TRBV5-1
clone size: .
D gene: TRBD1
J gene: TRBJ1-3
CDR3 length: 14
CDR3 DNA: TGCGCCAGCAGCTTGGCAGGACAGGGGAGCACCATATATTTT
CDR3 protein: CASSLAGQGSTIYF

V gene: TRBV7-3
clone size: .
D gene: .
J gene: TRBJ1-6
CDR3 length: 14
CDR3 DNA: TGTGCCAGCAGAAAAGGGGATCCAAATTCACCCCTCCACTTT
CDR3 protein: CASRKGDPNSPLHF

V gene: TRBV10-1
clone size: .
D gene: .
J gene: TRBJ2-3
CDR3 length: 13
CDR3 DNA: TGCGCCAGCAGTGGGGCCGGCACAGATACGCAGTATTTT
CDR3 protein: CASSGAGTDTQYF

V gene: TRBV2
clone size: .
D gene: TRBD1
J gene: TRBJ1-3
CDR3 length: 14
CDR3 DNA: TGTGCCAGCAGTGCGGGACAGCCCGTAAACACCATATATTTT
CDR3 protein: CASSAGQPVNTIYF

V gene: TRBV30
clone size: .
D gene: TRBD1
J gene: TRBJ2-3
CDR3 length: 17
CDR3 DNA: TGTGCCTGGAGTGTACGGCCGGGACCGGGGACAGGAGATACGCAGTATTTT
CDR3 protein: CAWSVRPGPGTGDTQYF

V gene: TRBV25-1
clone size: .
D gene: TRBD2
J gene: TRBJ2-1
CDR3 length: 15
CDR3 DNA: TGTGCCAGCAGTGAATCAAGCGGGAGGGTTAATGAGCAGTTCTTC
CDR3 protein: CASSESSGRVNEQFF

V gene: TRBV18
clone size: .
D gene: .
J gene: TRBJ2-3
CDR3 length: 12
CDR3 DNA: TGTGCCAGCTCACCAATGTCAGATACGCAGTATTTT
CDR3 protein: CASSPMSDTQYF

V gene: TRBV5-4
clone size: .
D gene: TRBD1
J gene: TRBJ1-5
CDR3 length: 14
CDR3 DNA: TGTGCCAGCAGCTTGGCAGGGGGTTCTCAGCCCCAGCATTTT
CDR3 protein: CASSLAGGSQPQHF

V gene: TRBV5-4
clone size: .
D gene: TRBD2
J gene: TRBJ2-1
CDR3 length: 17
CDR3 DNA: TGTGCCAGCAGCTGGGAAATGGGACTAGCGGGAAACAATGAGCAGTTCTTC
CDR3 protein: CASSWEMGLAGNNEQFF

V gene: TRBV6-1
clone size: .
D gene: .
J gene: TRBJ1-1
CDR3 length: 13
CDR3 DNA: TGTGCCCTTGGGAACAGGGTGAGCACTGAAGCTTTCTTT
CDR3 protein: CALGNRVSTEAFF

V gene: TRBV6-5
clone size: .
D gene: .
J gene: TRBJ2-7
CDR3 length: 12
CDR3 DNA: TGTGCCAGCAGCGGCCTTGACTACGAGCAGTACTTC
CDR3 protein: CASSGLDYEQYF

V gene: TRBV7-3
clone size: .
D gene: TRBD2
J gene: TRBJ2-2
CDR3 length: 17
CDR3 DNA: TGTGCCAGCAGCTCGTTTAGCGGGGGCTCGAACACCGGGGAGCTGTTTTTT
CDR3 protein: CASSSFSGGSNTGELFF

V gene: TRBV5-1
clone size: .
D gene: .
J gene: TRBJ1-3
CDR3 length: 15
CDR3 DNA: TGCGCCAGCAGGGAGTCAGGCAACTCTGGAAACACCATATATTTT
CDR3 protein: CASRESGNSGNTIYF

V gene: TRBV29-1
clone size: .
D gene: .
J gene: TRBJ2-3
CDR3 length: 14
CDR3 DNA: TGCAGCGTTGAGGCAAGGACTAGCACAGATACGCAGTATTTT
CDR3 protein: CSVEARTSTDTQYF

V gene: TRBV30
clone size: .
D gene: .
J gene: TRBJ1-1
CDR3 length: 13
CDR3 DNA: TGTGCCTGGACATGGGGGGAGAACACTGAAGCTTTCTTT
CDR3 protein: CAWTWGENTEAFF

V gene: TRBV4-3
clone size: .
D gene: .
J gene: TRBJ2-1
CDR3 length: 15
CDR3 DNA: TGCGCCAGCAGCCAAGATGGGAGCTCCTACAATGAGCAGTTCTTC
CDR3 protein: CASSQDGSSYNEQFF

V gene: TRBV6-5
clone size: .
D gene: .
J gene: TRBJ2-5
CDR3 length: 13
CDR3 DNA: TGTGCCAGCAGTCAGAGGGGGGGAGAGACCCAGTACTTC
CDR3 protein: CASSQRGGETQYF

V gene: TRBV19
clone size: .
D gene: TRBD1
J gene: TRBJ2-3
CDR3 length: 14
CDR3 DNA: TGTGCCACGGAGGGACAGGGGCGGACAGATACGCAGTATTTT
CDR3 protein: CATEGQGRTDTQYF

V gene: TRBV5-6
clone size: .
D gene: TRBD2
J gene: TRBJ2-3
CDR3 length: 17
CDR3 DNA: TGTGCCAGCAGCTTCCTCGGGATAGCGGGATCATCAGATACGCAGTATTTT
CDR3 protein: CASSFLGIAGSSDTQYF

V gene: TRBV20-1
clone size: .
D gene: .
J gene: TRBJ2-7
CDR3 length: 11
CDR3 DNA: TGCAGTGCTTGGACTTCCTACGAGCAGTACTTC
CDR3 protein: CSAWTSYEQYF

V gene: TRBV7-9
clone size: .
D gene: .
J gene: TRBJ2-5
CDR3 length: 14
CDR3 DNA: TGTGCCAGCAGCTTAGAGGCAGTCCAAGAGACCCAGTACTTC
CDR3 protein: CASSLEAVQETQYF

V gene: TRBV11-3
clone size: .
D gene: TRBD1
J gene: TRBJ2-3
CDR3 length: 16
CDR3 DNA: TGTGCCAGCAGCTTAGGGGACAGGGGATCCACAGATACGCAGTATTTT
CDR3 protein: CASSLGDRGSTDTQYF

V gene: TRBV6-1
clone size: .
D gene: TRBD1
J gene: TRBJ1-5
CDR3 length: 15
CDR3 DNA: TGTGCCAGCAGTAAACAGGGGGCATATCTTCAGCCCCAGCATTTT
CDR3 protein: CASSKQGAYLQPQHF

V gene: TRBV2
clone size: .
D gene: .
J gene: TRBJ1-2
CDR3 length: 13
CDR3 DNA: TGTGCCAGCAGTGGGGACGGTGGATATGGCTACACCTTC
CDR3 protein: CASSGDGGYGYTF

V gene: TRBV28
clone size: .
D gene: TRBD2
J gene: TRBJ2-3
CDR3 length: 16
CDR3 DNA: TGTGCCAGCAGTGCCGGACTAGTGGGGGGCACAGATACGCAGTATTTT
CDR3 protein: CASSAGLVGGTDTQYF

V gene: TRBV18
clone size: .
D gene: TRBD2
J gene: TRBJ2-1
CDR3 length: 16
CDR3 DNA: TGTGCCAGCTCCCCCAGGTGGACTAGCGGAAAAAATGAGCAGTTCTTC
CDR3 protein: CASSPRWTSGKNEQFF

V gene: TRBV19
clone size: .
D gene: TRBD2
J gene: TRBJ2-1
CDR3 length: 13
CDR3 DNA: TGTGCCAGTAGGACTAGCGGGGGGGCTAACTGGTTCTTC
CDR3 protein: CASRTSGGANWFF

V gene: TRBV19
clone size: .
D gene: .
J gene: TRBJ1-1
CDR3 length: 12
CDR3 DNA: TGTGCCAGTATGGGGACCCAACGTGAAGCTTTCTTT
CDR3 protein: CASMGTQREAFF

V gene: TRBV4-2
clone size: .
D gene: TRBD2
J gene: TRBJ2-5
CDR3 length: 15
CDR3 DNA: TGTGCCAGCAGCCAAGTGACTAGCGGGGGGGAGACCCAGTACTTC
CDR3 protein: CASSQVTSGGETQYF

V gene: TRBV5-5
clone size: .
D gene: TRBD2
J gene: TRBJ2-7
CDR3 length: 17
CDR3 DNA: TGTGCCAGCAGCCTGGGACTAGCGGGAGGTCTTTCCTGGGTGCAGTACTTC
CDR3 protein: CASSLGLAGGLSWVQYF

V gene: TRBV18
clone size: once
D gene: .
J gene: TRBJ2-1
CDR3 length: 13
CDR3 DNA: TGTGCCAGCTCACCAGACATACTCAATGAGCAGTTCTTC
CDR3 protein: CASSPDILNEQFF

V gene: TRBV18
clone size: .
D gene: TRBD1
J gene: TRBJ2-7
CDR3 length: 15
CDR3 DNA: TGTGCCAGCTCACTTTCCGGGACAGGGGGTTACGAGCAGTACTTC
CDR3 protein: CASSLSGTGGYEQYF

V gene: TRBV11-3
clone size: .
D gene: .
J gene: TRBJ2-7
CDR3 length: 12
CDR3 DNA: TGTGCCAGCAGCTTAGACAGGGCCGAGCAGTACTTC
CDR3 protein: CASSLDRAEQYF

V gene: TRBV7-8
clone size: .
D gene: .
J gene: TRBJ1-1
CDR3 length: 14
CDR3 DNA: TGTGCCAGCAGCTTACTTTTGGGGAACACTGAAGCTTTCTTT
CDR3 protein: CASSLLLGNTEAFF

V gene: TRBV5-6
clone size: .
D gene: TRBD1
J gene: TRBJ1-6
CDR3 length: 17
CDR3 DNA: TGTGCCAGCAGCTTGGGTGGGACAGGGGGCTATAATTCACCCCTCCACTTT
CDR3 protein: CASSLGGTGGYNSPLHF

V gene: TRBV4-1
clone size: .
D gene: .
J gene: TRBJ2-2
CDR3 length: 15
CDR3 DNA: TGCGCCAGCAGCCAGCCCGCCGGGAAGTTTGGGGAGCTGTTTTTT
CDR3 protein: CASSQPAGKFGELFF

V gene: TRBV28
clone size: .
D gene: .
J gene: TRBJ2-7
CDR3 length: 10
CDR3 DNA: TGTGCCAGCGGGTCCTACGAGCAGTACTTC
CDR3 protein: CASGSYEQYF

V gene: TRBV5-1
clone size: few
D gene: .
J gene: TRBJ2-2
CDR3 length: 13
CDR3 DNA: TGCGCCAGCAGCTTGGCAGACACCGGGGAGCTGTTTTTT
CDR3 protein: CASSLADTGELFF

V gene: TRBV30
clone size: .
D gene: TRBD1
J gene: TRBJ1-2
CDR3 length: 11
CDR3 DNA: TGTGCCTTCCGACAGGGCGGTGGCTACACCTTC
CDR3 protein: CAFRQGGGYTF

V gene: TRBV5-1
clone size: .
D gene: TRBD2
J gene: TRBJ2-5
CDR3 length: 15
CDR3 DNA: TGCGCCAGTGGTCGTGGCGGGGGGACTCAAGAGACCCAGTACTTC
CDR3 protein: CASGRGGGTQETQYF

V gene: TRBV6-5
clone size: .
D gene: TRBD2
J gene: TRBJ2-4
CDR3 length: 15
CDR3 DNA: TGTGCCAGCAGTTACACGTCACGGGGGGTGGGCATTCAGTACTTC
CDR3 protein: CASSYTSRGVGIQYF

V gene: TRBV9
clone size: .
D gene: .
J gene: TRBJ1-2
CDR3 length: 13
CDR3 DNA: TGTGCCAGCAGCCCGGGGGTTGGCTATGGCTACACCTTC
CDR3 protein: CASSPGVGYGYTF